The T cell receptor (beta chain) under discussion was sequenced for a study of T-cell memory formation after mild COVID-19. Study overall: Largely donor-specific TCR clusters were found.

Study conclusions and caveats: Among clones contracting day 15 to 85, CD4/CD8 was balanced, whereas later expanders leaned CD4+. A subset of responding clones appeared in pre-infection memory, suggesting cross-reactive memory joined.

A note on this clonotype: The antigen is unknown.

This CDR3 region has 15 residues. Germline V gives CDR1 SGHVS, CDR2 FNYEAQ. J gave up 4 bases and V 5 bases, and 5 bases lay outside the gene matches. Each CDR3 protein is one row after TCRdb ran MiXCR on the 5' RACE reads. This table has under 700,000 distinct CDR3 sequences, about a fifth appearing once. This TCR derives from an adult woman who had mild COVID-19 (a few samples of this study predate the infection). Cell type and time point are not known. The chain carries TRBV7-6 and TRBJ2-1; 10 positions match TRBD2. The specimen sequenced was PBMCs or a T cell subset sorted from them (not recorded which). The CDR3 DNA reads TGTGCCAGCAGCATGGGACTAGCGCTTTACAATGAGCAGTTCTTC. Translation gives CASSMGLALYNEQFF.